A single sample gave rise to the 32 T cell receptor beta chains below, sequenced in a study of beta chain features in type 1 diabetes (dated by TCRdb to between 2017 and 2018). No cognate antigen is known for these TCRs. The paper's findings and limits, for the study overall: Type 1 diabetes patients showed a moderate but significant shortening of TCRB CDR3 length in all four CD4+ subsets.

Library preparation was by the immunoSEQ multiplex PCR assay. All of the isolated RNA was reverse transcribed with the High Capacity cDNA Reverse Transcription Kit, so expressed TCRB transcripts were sequenced. TCRdb holds this immuneACCESS table with in-frame rearrangements only. Some clones are missing; in checked studies, unresolved V genes explain under half, and the rest has no known cause. This sample holds over 55,000 clones; around half were observed only once. The leading ten clones occupy around 2.7% of the sample. Sequencing input: Tregs from blood. Read against the paper, the sample's cell subset or site label means: regulatory CD4+ T cells. The receptors were sampled from a woman between 40 and 50 years old with type 1 diabetes.

This clone was counted between two and nine times. The chain carries TRBV9 and TRBJ1-4; 8 positions agree with TRBD1. This CDR3 has 16 amino acids. Trimming removed 6 bases from V and 1 base from J; junction bases left unmatched: 8. Germline values: CDR1 SGDLS, CDR2 YYNGEE. The CDR3 protein is CASNVGGTGTNEKLFF. CDR3 coding DNA: TGTGCCAGCAACGTGGGTGGGACAGGAACTAATGAAAAACTGTTTTTT.

The chain couples TRBV28 to TRBJ1-4; D is unresolved. Trimming removed 3 bases from V and 1 base from J, with 15 bases in between. The CDR3 runs 17 residues. The germline gives CDR1 MDHEN, CDR2 SYDVKM. CDR3 loop: CASSFREGKVTNEKLFF. CDR3 in DNA: TGTGCCAGCAGTTTTCGGGAAGGGAAAGTAACTAATGAAAAACTGTTTTTT.

This chain connects TRBV7-9 to TRBJ2-7; D remains unclear. This CDR3 region has 13 residues. Germline CDR1 is SEHNR and CDR2 is FQNEAQ (reference sequence). Deletions cut 2 bases from V and 2 bases from J, with 7 bases between. The CDR3 coding sequence is TGTGCCAGCAGCTTAACAGCCGCCTACGAGCAGTACTTC. Translated: CASSLTAAYEQYF.

This clone occurred a few times. The rearrangement links TRBV29-1 to TRBJ2-1; perhaps TRBD2 as D (7 bases). The germline V and J ends were trimmed by 2 bases and 9 bases, with 14 bases remaining between them. The CDR3 has 13 residues. Germline CDR1 SQVTM, CDR2 ANQGSEA. The CDR3 reads CSVERGAEREQFF. In nucleotides, the CDR3 is TGCAGCGTTGAACGGGGGGCAGAACGTGAGCAGTTCTTC.

This clone occurred a few times. The CDR3 loop reads CAISVGGADYNEQFF. CDR3 sequence (DNA): TGTGCCATCAGTGTTGGGGGGGCCGACTACAATGAGCAGTTCTTC. V is TRBV10-3 and J is TRBJ2-1, with D perhaps TRBD2 (7 bases). The V gene lost 4 bases and the J gene lost 3 bases, with 13 bases spanning the gap. This CDR3 region has 15 residues. Per germline, CDR1 ENHRY and CDR2 SYGVKD.

The rearrangement links TRBV9 to TRBJ1-1; D not resolved. CDR1 and CDR2 (germline): SGDLS, YYNGEE. Trimming removed 0 bases from V and 1 base from J, with 7 bases in between. The CDR3 has 14 amino acids. In nucleotides, the CDR3 is TGTGCCAGCAGCGTAGGGGCAGGGAACACTGAAGCTTTCTTT. Translation gives CASSVGAGNTEAFF.

The chain is built from TRBV25-1 and TRBJ1-2; D gene unclear. CDR1 is MGHDK and CDR2 is SYGVNS in the germline V gene. The CDR3 is made up of 13 amino acids. The V end lost 1 base, the J end lost 6 bases, and 9 bases lay between the germline ends. CDR3 coding DNA: TGTGCCAGCAGTGAATTGGGCAGTAATGGCTACACCTTC. Residues: CASSELGSNGYTF.

The rearrangement uses TRBV14 and TRBJ1-6; D gene uncertain. V lost 3 bases and J lost 11, with 11 bases in between. The CDR3 is 13 amino acids. In germline, CDR1 is SGHDN, CDR2 FVKESK. The CDR3 loop reads CASSQFTGTPLHF. CDR3 DNA sequence: TGTGCCAGCAGCCAGTTTACCGGGACACCCCTCCACTTT.

The CDR3 region has the DNA TGTGCCAGCAGGAACAGGGGAGCAGATACGCAGTATTTT. Translated: CASRNRGADTQYF. The chain combines TRBV6-5 with TRBJ2-3, with 7 nucleotides matching TRBD1. J was trimmed by 4 bases and V by 6 bases; bases with no gene match: 4. The CDR3 is 13 residues long. Germline V gene lookup returns CDR1 MNHEY and CDR2 SVGAGI.

The chain recombines TRBV28 with TRBJ2-6; 7 bases map to TRBD1. The CDR3 length is 15 residues. CDR1 MDHEN and CDR2 SYDVKM come from the germline V gene. J was trimmed by 0 bases and V by 9 bases; bases with no gene match: 5. The CDR3 nucleotides are TGTGCCAGTACAGGGGCAAGCTCTGGGGCCAACGTCCTGACTTTC. Its protein is CASTGASSGANVLTF.

This clone was seen once. The rearrangement uses TRBV30 and TRBJ2-5; 12 bases fit TRBD1. J lost 5 bases, V lost 2 bases, and 9 bases had no gene match. CDR3 length: 16 amino acids. Germline V gene sequence: CDR1 GTSNPN, CDR2 SVGIG (reference sequence). CDR3 DNA: TGTGCCTGGAGTCTTACCGGGACAGGGGGCCTGGAGACCCAGTACTTC. The encoded protein is CAWSLTGTGGLETQYF.

The chain couples TRBV5-1 to TRBJ1-3; 7 nucleotides align to TRBD1. CDR1 is SGHRS, CDR2 YFSETQ, per germline. This CDR3 comprises 14 residues. V lost 3 bases and J lost 4; bases outside the gene matches: 4. In DNA form, the CDR3 reads TGCGCCAGCAGCTACGGGACAGAGGGAAACACCATATATTTT. Its protein product is CASSYGTEGNTIYF.

This chain links TRBV6-5 with TRBJ1-2; D may be TRBD1 (6 bases). The CDR3 has 12 residues. The V gene's germline CDR1 is MNHEY and CDR2 SVGAGI. Trimming left V 5 bases short and J 8 bases short, with 12 bases between. The CDR3 sequence is CASSTQGRGYTF. In DNA form, the CDR3 reads TGTGCCAGCAGTACACAGGGAAGAGGCTACACCTTC.

This clone was recorded a few times. This chain links TRBV5-4 with TRBJ1-1; 10 bases line up with TRBD1. Trimming at V came to 4 bases and at J to 0 bases, leaving 6 bases not matched to a gene. Germline loops: CDR1 SGHNT, CDR2 YYREEE (reference sequence). This CDR3 has 16 residues. Here the CDR3 reads CASSQGTGALNTEAFF. CDR3 nucleotides: TGTGCCAGCAGCCAGGGGACAGGGGCCCTGAACACTGAAGCTTTCTTT.

The chain is built from TRBV6-5 and TRBJ1-5, with a weak D call TRBD1 (5 bases). Germline lookup yields CDR1 MNHEY and CDR2 SVGAGI. V was shortened by 2 bases and J by 8 bases, with 16 bases between the two germline ends. This CDR3 comprises 15 residues. The CDR3 nucleotides read TGTGCCAGCAGTTACGGAGCAGGCGAAGGGGAGCCCCAGCATTTT. It translates to CASSYGAGEGEPQHF.

This chain connects TRBV27 to TRBJ1-2; TRBD1 might be the D (6 bases). The CDR3 extends over 13 amino acids. Germline loops: CDR1 MNHEY, CDR2 SMNVEV (reference sequence). Deletions cut 4 bases from V and 4 bases from J, with 10 bases between. The CDR3 loop reads CASSSTGIYGYTF. As DNA, the CDR3 is TGTGCCAGCAGTTCAACAGGGATCTATGGCTACACCTTC.

This clone occurred a few times. The gene calls are TRBV7-2 and TRBJ2-2, with 7 bases fitting TRBD2. The J segment lost 2 bases and the V segment lost 2 bases, leaving 5 bases of the junction unmatched. Germline V gene lookup returns CDR1 SGHTA and CDR2 FQGNSA. CDR3 length equals 16 residues. This chain's CDR3 is CASSLSGGLNTGELFF. The CDR3 DNA reads TGTGCCAGCAGCTTATCGGGGGGACTAAACACCGGGGAGCTGTTTTTT.

The V call is TRBV7-9, the J call TRBJ2-5; TRBD2 might be the D (5 bases). The germline V and J ends were trimmed by 5 bases and 4 bases, with 17 bases remaining between them. CDR3 length equals 15 residues. Germline CDR1 and CDR2: SEHNR and FQNEAQ (reference sequence). CDR3 sequence (DNA): TGTGCCAGCAGCCTCGGGTGGGGAGAAGGAGAGACCCAGTACTTC. Translated, it gives CASSLGWGEGETQYF.

The chain couples TRBV10-3 to TRBJ2-7; D is possibly TRBD1 (6 bases). Looked up from germline, CDR1 is ENHRY and CDR2 is SYGVKD. This CDR3 has 15 amino acids. V gave up 3 bases and J gave up 9 bases, with 21 bases separating them. The DNA of the CDR3 is TGTGCCATCAGTGACCTCGGGCAGGGGCAGTCAGGGCAGTACTTC. The encoded protein is CAISDLGQGQSGQYF.

V is TRBV19 and J is TRBJ1-1; tentatively, D is TRBD1 (6 bases). Trimming stripped 3 bases from V and 1 base from J, with 9 bases between. The CDR3 length is 14 residues. Germline V lookup: CDR1 LNHDA, CDR2 SQIVND (reference sequence). The CDR3 bases are TGTGCCAGTAGTATTCCGGACAGGAACACTGAAGCTTTCTTT. Translated: CASSIPDRNTEAFF.

This rearrangement joins TRBV19 to TRBJ2-1; D remains ambiguous. CDR1 and CDR2 (germline): LNHDA, SQIVND (reference sequence). Trimming stripped 4 bases from V and 4 bases from J, with 8 bases between. The length of the CDR3 is 13 residues. CDR3 nucleotide sequence: TGTGCCAGTAGTACCGGCGGTTACAATGAGCAGTTCTTC. It encodes CASSTGGYNEQFF.

Judged by abundance, this clone is medium-sized. The sample contains more than one DNA sequence encoding this CDR3. The chain is built from TRBV7-2 and TRBJ2-7; D remains ambiguous. The germline V and J ends were trimmed by 3 bases and 4 bases, with 4 bases remaining between them. Germline V gene sequence: CDR1 SGHTA, CDR2 FQGNSA. The CDR3 loop spans 11 amino acids. This CDR3 is CASSFRYEQYF. DNA for the CDR3: TGTGCCAGCAGCTTCCGGTACGAGCAGTACTTC. Filled out from reference TRBV7-2 and TRBJ2-7, the complete variable domain reads GAGVSQSPSNKVTEKGKDVELRCDPISGHTALYWYRQSLGQGLEFLIYFQGNSAPDKSGLPSDRFSAERTGGSVSTLTIQRTQQEDSAVYLCASSFRYEQYFGPGTRLTVT.

V and J are TRBV27 and TRBJ1-6, with D uncertain. CDR3 length equals 15 residues. Trimming stripped 3 bases from V and 7 bases from J, with 13 bases between. The V gene's germline CDR1 is MNHEY and CDR2 SMNVEV (reference sequence). The CDR3, as DNA: TGTGCCAGCAGTTTTTACAGTGATGGGAATTCACCCCTCCACTTT. Amino acid sequence: CASSFYSDGNSPLHF.

This chain connects TRBV6-5 to TRBJ1-1; 7 nucleotides agree with TRBD1. Germline V gene data show CDR1 as MNHEY and CDR2 as SVGAGI. J gave up 2 bases and V 7 bases, and 7 bases lay outside the gene matches. The CDR3 length is 14 residues. The CDR3 bases are TGTGCCAGCATGCTCGGGACAGCTAACACTGAAGCTTTCTTT. Its protein product is CASMLGTANTEAFF.

The chain employs TRBV2 and TRBJ2-2; 8 positions match TRBD1. Germline V gene sequence: CDR1 SNHLY, CDR2 FYNNEI. There are 17 residues in the CDR3. Trimming cost V 5 bases and J 3 bases; bases outside gene matches: 11. The CDR3 is CASSFRLRGLDTGELFF. In DNA, the CDR3 is TGTGCCAGCAGTTTCCGTCTCAGGGGGCTGGACACCGGGGAGCTGTTTTTT.

This chain links TRBV4-1 with TRBJ2-1, with a tentative D call TRBD2 (7 bases). Trimming took off 3 bases at V and 10 bases at J, with 25 bases between the two ends. This CDR3 is 17 amino acids long. CDR1 is MGHRA and CDR2 is YSYEKL in the germline V gene. The DNA of the CDR3 is TGCGCCAGCAGCCACCCTCGGGGGGCCACTCCTCCACGGGAGCAGTTCTTC. It translates to CASSHPRGATPPREQFF.

V gene TRBV6-6 combines with J gene TRBJ2-7; a possible D gene is TRBD2 (6 bases). Germline CDR1 MNHNY, CDR2 SVGAGI (reference sequence). The CDR3 totals 14 residues. The germline V and J ends were trimmed by 6 bases and 0 bases, with 12 bases remaining between them. Written as DNA, the CDR3 is TGTGCCAGCAGCTCCCGGGGAGGCTCCTACGAGCAGTACTTC. Translation: CASSSRGGSYEQYF.

The chain combines TRBV19 with TRBJ1-1; TRBD1 matches 9 bases. J gave up 5 bases and V 1 base, and 5 bases lay outside the gene matches. There are 15 residues in the CDR3. Germline V CDR1 and CDR2: LNHDA, SQIVND (reference sequence). The CDR3 loop is CASSIARDRATEAFF. The CDR3 DNA reads TGTGCCAGTAGTATAGCCAGGGACAGGGCTACTGAAGCTTTCTTT.

The chain combines TRBV10-3 with TRBJ1-2; 9 positions agree with TRBD1. V lost 2 bases and J lost 7; bases outside the gene matches: 8. The CDR3 is 15 amino acids. CDR1 ENHRY and CDR2 SYGVKD come from the germline V gene. CDR3 residues: CAISEIATGGSGYTF. The CDR3, as DNA: TGTGCCATCAGTGAGATAGCGACAGGGGGAAGTGGCTACACCTTC.

CDR3 protein: CASSFRGQETQYF. The CDR3 DNA reads TGTGCCAGCAGCTTCAGGGGTCAAGAGACCCAGTACTTC. The V gene is TRBV5-8, the J gene TRBJ2-5; D is possibly TRBD1 (6 bases). Germline V gives CDR1 SGHTS, CDR2 YDEGEE. V was cut by 2 bases and J by 2 bases, with 7 bases left in between. This CDR3 region has 13 residues.

This clone was detected only a few times. The genes are TRBV6-6 and TRBJ2-2; 11 positions match TRBD2. V lost 2 bases and J lost 6; bases outside the gene matches: 5. Per germline, CDR1 MNHNY and CDR2 SVGAGI (reference sequence). The CDR3 covers 16 residues. CDR3: CASSYPGLAGPGELFF. The DNA for the CDR3 is TGTGCCAGCAGTTACCCTGGACTAGCGGGCCCCGGGGAGCTGTTTTTT.

V usage is TRBV29-1 and J usage is TRBJ1-2; TRBD1 aligns across 8 bases. Germline assignment: CDR1 SQVTM and CDR2 ANQGSEA. The trim removed 6 bases at V and 2 bases at J, leaving 5 bases unmatched. The CDR3 spans 13 residues. This CDR3 is CSVLRQGNYGYTF. The CDR3 coding sequence is TGCAGCGTCCTAAGACAGGGGAACTATGGCTACACCTTC.